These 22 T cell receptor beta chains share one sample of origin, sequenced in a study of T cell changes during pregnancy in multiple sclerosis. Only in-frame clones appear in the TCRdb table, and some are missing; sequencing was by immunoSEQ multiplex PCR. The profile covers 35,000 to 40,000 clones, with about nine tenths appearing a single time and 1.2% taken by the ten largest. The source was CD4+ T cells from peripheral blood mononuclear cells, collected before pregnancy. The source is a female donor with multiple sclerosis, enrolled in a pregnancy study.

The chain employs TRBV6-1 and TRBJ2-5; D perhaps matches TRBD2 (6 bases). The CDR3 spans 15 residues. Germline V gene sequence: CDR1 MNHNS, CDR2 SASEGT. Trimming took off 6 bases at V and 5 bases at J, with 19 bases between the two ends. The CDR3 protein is CASRTSGRLRETQYF. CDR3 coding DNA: TGTGCCAGCAGGACTAGTGGGAGACTACGGGAGACCCAGTACTTC.

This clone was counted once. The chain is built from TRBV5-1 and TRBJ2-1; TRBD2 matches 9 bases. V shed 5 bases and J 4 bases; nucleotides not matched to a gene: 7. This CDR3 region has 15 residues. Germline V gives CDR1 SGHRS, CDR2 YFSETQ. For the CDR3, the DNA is TGCGCCAGCAGTATGGCTAGCGGGATGTACAATGAGCAGTTCTTC. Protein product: CASSMASGMYNEQFF.

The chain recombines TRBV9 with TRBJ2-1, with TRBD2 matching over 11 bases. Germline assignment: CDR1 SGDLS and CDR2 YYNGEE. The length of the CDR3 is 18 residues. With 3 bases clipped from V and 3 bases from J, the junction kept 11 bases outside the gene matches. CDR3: CASSATSTSGDIYNEQFF. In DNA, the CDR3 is TGTGCCAGCAGCGCGACGTCGACTAGCGGGGATATCTACAATGAGCAGTTCTTC.

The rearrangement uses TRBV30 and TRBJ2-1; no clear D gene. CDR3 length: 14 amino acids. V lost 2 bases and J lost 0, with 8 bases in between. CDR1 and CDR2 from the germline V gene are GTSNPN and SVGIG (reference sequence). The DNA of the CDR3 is TGTGCCTGGAGTTATGCCGGCTCCTACAATGAGCAGTTCTTC. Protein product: CAWSYAGSYNEQFF. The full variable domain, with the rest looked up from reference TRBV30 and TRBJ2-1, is SQTIHQWPATLVQPVGSPLSLECTVEGTSNPNLYWYRQAAGRGLQLLFYSVGIGQISSEVPQNLSASRPQDRQFILSSKKLLLSDSGFYLCAWSYAGSYNEQFFGPGTRLTVL.

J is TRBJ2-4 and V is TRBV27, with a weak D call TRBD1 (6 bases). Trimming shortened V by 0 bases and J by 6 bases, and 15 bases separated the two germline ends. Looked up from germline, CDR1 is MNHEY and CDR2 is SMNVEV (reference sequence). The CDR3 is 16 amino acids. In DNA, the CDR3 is TGTGCCAGCAGTTTATCCCCGGGACAACAAAGAAACATTCAGTACTTC. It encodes CASSLSPGQQRNIQYF.

The CDR3, as DNA: TGTGCCAGCAGTGAATCGGGGGGAGGCGTCACTGAAGCTTTCTTT. Its translation: CASSESGGGVTEAFF. J is TRBJ1-1 and V is TRBV6-1; possibly TRBD1 for D (5 bases). The CDR3 contains 15 residues. Trimming took 2 bases from V and 4 from J, leaving 14 bases between them. Germline assignment: CDR1 MNHNS and CDR2 SASEGT.

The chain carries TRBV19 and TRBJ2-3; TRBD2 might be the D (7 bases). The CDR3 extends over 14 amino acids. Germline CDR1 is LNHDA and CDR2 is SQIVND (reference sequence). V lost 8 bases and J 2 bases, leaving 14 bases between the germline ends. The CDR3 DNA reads TGTGCCAGTTCAAGGGGGGGAAACACAGATACGCAGTATTTT. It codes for CASSRGGNTDTQYF.

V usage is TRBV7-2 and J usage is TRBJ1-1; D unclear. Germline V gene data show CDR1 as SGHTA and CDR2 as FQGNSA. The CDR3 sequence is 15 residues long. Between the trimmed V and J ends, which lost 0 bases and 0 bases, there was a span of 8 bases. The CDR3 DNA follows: TGTGCCAGCAGCTTAGCTGGACTACTGAACACTGAAGCTTTCTTT. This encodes CASSLAGLLNTEAFF.

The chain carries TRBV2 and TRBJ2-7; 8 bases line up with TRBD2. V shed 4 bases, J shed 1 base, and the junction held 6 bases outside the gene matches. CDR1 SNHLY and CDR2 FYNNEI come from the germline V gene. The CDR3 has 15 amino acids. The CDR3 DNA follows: TGTGCCAGCAGTGGTGCGGGAGGACCATCCTACGAGCAGTACTTC. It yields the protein CASSGAGGPSYEQYF.

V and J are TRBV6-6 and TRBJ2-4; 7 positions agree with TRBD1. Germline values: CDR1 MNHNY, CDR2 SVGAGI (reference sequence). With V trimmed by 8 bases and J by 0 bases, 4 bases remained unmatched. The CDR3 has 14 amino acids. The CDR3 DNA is TGTGCCAGCCGACAGGGCCTAGCCAAAAACATTCAGTACTTC. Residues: CASRQGLAKNIQYF.

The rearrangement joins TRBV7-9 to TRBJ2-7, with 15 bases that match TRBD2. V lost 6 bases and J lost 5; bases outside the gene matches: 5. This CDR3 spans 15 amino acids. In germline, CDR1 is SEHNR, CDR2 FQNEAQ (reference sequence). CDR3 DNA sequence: TGTGCCAGCAGTCGTGGACTAGCGGGAGGGGACGAGCAGTACTTC. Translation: CASSRGLAGGDEQYF. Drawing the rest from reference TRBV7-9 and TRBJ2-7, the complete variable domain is DTGVSQNPRHKITKRGQNVTFRCDPISEHNRLYWYRQTLGQGPEFLTYFQNEAQLEKSRLLSDRFSAERPKGSFSTLEIQRTEQGDSAMYLCASSRGLAGGDEQYFGPGTRLTVT.

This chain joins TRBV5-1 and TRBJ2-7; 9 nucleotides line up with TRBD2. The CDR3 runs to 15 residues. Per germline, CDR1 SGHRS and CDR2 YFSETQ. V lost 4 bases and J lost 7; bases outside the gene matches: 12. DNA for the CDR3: TGCGCCAGCAGCAACGTAGCGGGAGTGGGTTTGGAGCAGTACTTC. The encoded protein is CASSNVAGVGLEQYF.

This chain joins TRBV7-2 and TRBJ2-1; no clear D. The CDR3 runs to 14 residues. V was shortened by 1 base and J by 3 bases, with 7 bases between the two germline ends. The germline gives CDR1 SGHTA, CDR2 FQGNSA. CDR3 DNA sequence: TGTGCCAGCAGCTTAGTACAGAGCTACAATGAGCAGTTCTTC. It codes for CASSLVQSYNEQFF.

CDR3 sequence (DNA): TGCGCCAGCAGCTTGCAATTCGGGCAGGGGAAAGATACGCAGTATTTT. Amino acid sequence: CASSLQFGQGKDTQYF. V usage is TRBV5-1 and J usage is TRBJ2-3; the D gene is possibly TRBD1 (6 bases). The germline V gene encodes CDR1 SGHRS and CDR2 YFSETQ. The CDR3 consists of 16 residues. V was trimmed by 1 base and J by 5 bases, leaving 17 bases between them.

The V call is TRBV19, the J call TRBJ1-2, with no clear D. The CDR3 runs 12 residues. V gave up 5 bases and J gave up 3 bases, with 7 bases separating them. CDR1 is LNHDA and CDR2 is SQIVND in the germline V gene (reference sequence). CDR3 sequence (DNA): TGTGCCAGTAGTGTCGAGTACTATGGCTACACCTTC. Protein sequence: CASSVEYYGYTF. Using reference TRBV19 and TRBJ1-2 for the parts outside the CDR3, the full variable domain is DGGITQSPKYLFRKEGQNVTLSCEQNLNHDAMYWYRQDPGQGLRLIYYSQIVNDFQKGDIAEGYSVSREKKESFPLTVTSAQKNPTAFYLCASSVEYYGYTFGSGTRLTVV.

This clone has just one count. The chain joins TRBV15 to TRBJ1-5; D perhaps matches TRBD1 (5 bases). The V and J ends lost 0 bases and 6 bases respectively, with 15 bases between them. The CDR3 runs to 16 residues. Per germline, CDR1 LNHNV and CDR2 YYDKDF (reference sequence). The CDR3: CATSRDREGRGQPQHF. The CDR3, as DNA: TGTGCCACCAGCAGAGATCGGGAGGGGAGGGGTCAGCCCCAGCATTTT.

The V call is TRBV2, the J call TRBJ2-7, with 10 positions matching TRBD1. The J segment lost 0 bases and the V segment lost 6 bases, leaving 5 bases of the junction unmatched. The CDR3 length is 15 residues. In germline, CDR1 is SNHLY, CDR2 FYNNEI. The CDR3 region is CASRDRGIHSYEQYF. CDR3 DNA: TGTGCCAGCAGGGACAGGGGGATACACTCCTACGAGCAGTACTTC. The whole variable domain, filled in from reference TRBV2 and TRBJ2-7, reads EPEVTQTPSHQVTQMGQEVILRCVPISNHLYFYWYRQILGQKVEFLVSFYNNEISEKSEIFDDQFSVERPDGSNFTLKIRSTKLEDSAMYFCASRDRGIHSYEQYFGPGTRLTVT.

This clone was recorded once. CDR3 coding DNA: TGTGCCAGCAGCTTAGGATCTAGCGGCTACGAGCAGTACTTC. Translation gives CASSLGSSGYEQYF. J is TRBJ2-7 and V is TRBV11-2; 7 bases line up with TRBD2. This CDR3 spans 14 amino acids. Germline loops: CDR1 SGHAT, CDR2 FQNNGV. Unmatched junction bases numbered 3, after V lost 1 base and J lost 3 bases.

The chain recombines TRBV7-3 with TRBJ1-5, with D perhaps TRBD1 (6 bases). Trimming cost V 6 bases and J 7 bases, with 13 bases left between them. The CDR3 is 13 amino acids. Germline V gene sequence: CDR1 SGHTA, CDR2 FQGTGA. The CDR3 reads CASSPRGGQPQHF. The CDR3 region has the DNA TGTGCCAGCAGTCCGAGGGGGGGACAGCCCCAGCATTTT.

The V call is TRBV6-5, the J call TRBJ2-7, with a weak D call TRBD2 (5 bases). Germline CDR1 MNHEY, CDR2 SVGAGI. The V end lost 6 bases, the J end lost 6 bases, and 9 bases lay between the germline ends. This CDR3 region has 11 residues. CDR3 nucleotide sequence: TGTGCCAGCAGCGGGGATTCCGAGCAGTACTTC. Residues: CASSGDSEQYF.

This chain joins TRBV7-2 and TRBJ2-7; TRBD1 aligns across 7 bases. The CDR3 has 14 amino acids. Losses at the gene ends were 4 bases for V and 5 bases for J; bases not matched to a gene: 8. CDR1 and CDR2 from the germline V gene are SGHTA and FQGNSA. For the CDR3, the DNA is TGTGCCAGCAGCTCGTACGACAGGGACCACGAGCAGTACTTC. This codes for CASSSYDRDHEQYF.

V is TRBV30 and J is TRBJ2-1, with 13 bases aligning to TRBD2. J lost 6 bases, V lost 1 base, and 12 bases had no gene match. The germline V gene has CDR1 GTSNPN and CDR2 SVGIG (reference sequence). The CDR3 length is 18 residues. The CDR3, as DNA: TGTGCCTGGAGTGGAGTGGGACTAGCGGGAATGGGGGGCAATGAGCAGTTCTTC. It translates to CAWSGVGLAGMGGNEQFF.